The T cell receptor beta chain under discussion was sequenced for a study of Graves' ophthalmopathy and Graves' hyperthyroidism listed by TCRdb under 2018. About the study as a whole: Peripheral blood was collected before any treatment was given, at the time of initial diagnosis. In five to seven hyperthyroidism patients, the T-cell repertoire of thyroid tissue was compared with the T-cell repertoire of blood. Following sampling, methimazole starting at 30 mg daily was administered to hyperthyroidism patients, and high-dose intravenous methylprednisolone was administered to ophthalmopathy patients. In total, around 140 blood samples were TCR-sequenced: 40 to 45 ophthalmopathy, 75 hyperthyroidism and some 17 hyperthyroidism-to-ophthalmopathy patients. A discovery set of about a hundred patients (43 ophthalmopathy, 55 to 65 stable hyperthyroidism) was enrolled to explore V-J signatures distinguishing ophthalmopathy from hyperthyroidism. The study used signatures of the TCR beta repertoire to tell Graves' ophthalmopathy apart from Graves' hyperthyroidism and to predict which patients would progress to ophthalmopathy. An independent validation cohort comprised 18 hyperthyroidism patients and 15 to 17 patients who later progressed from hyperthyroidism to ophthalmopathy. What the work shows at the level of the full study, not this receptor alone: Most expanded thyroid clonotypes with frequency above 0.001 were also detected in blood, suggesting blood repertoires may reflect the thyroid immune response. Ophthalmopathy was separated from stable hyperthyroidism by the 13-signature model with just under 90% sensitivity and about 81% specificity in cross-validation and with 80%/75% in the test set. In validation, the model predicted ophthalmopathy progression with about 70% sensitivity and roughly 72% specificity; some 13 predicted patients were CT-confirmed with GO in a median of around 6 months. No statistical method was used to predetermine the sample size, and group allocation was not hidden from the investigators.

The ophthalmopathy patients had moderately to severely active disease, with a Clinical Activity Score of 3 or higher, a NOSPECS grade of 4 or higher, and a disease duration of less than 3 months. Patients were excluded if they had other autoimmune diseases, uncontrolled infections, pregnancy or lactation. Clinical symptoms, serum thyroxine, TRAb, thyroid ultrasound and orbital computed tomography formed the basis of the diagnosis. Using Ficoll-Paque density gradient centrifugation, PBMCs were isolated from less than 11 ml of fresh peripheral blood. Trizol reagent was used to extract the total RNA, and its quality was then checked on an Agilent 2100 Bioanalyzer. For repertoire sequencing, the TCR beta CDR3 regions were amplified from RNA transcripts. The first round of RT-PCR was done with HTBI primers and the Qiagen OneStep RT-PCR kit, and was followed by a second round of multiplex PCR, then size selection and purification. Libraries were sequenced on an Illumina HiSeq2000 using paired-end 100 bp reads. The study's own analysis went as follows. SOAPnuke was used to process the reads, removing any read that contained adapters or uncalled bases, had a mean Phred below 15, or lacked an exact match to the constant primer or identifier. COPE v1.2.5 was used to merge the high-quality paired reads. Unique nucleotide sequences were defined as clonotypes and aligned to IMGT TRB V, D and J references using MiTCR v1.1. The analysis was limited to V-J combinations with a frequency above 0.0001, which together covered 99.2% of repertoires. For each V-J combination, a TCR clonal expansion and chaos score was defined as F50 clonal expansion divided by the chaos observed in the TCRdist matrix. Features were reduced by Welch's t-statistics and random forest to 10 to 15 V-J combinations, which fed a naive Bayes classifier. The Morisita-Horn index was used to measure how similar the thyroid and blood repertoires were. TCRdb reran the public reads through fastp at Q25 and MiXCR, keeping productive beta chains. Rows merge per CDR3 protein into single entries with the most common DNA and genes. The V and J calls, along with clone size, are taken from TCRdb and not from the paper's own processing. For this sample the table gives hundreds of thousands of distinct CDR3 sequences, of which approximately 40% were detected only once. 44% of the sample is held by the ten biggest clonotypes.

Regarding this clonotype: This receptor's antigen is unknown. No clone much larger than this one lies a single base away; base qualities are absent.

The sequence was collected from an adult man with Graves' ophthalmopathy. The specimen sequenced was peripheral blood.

The nucleotide sequence reads as follows: TGTGCCTGGAGTGAAAACGGGAGTGGAACCGGGGAGCTGTTTTTT. It translates to CAWSENGSGTGELFF. The rearranged chain carries TRBV25-1 and TRBJ2-2; the D gene is perhaps TRBD2, from 6 matching bases. The junction shows trimming of 11 bases on V and 5 bases on J, plus 21 bases between the germline ends. Taken from cysteine to phenylalanine, the CDR3 has 15 residues. The CDR3 DNA has 45 bases and is translated from base 1. CDR1 and CDR2 (MGHDK, SYGVNS) derive from the germline V gene.